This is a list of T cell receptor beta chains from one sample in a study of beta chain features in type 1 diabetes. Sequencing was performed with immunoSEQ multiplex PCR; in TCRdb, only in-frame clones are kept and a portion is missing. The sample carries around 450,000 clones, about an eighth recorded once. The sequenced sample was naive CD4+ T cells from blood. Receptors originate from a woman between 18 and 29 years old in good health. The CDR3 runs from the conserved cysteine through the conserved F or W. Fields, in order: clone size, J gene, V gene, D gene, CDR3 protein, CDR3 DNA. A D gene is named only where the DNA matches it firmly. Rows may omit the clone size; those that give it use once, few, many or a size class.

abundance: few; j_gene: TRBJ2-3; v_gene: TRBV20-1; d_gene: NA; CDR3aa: CSASENTQYF; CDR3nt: TGCAGTGCTAGTGAAAATACGCAGTATTTT
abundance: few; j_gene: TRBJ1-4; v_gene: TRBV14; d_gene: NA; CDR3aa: CASNEGGPNEKLFF; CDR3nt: TGTGCCAGTAACGAAGGGGGGCCAAATGAAAAACTGTTTTTT
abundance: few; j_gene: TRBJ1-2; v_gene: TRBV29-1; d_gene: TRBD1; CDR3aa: CSVNRGFGYGYTF; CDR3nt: TGCAGCGTTAACAGGGGGTTCGGCTATGGCTACACCTTC
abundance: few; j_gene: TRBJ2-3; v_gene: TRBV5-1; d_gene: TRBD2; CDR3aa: CASSMIAGVATDTQYF; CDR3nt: TGCGCCAGCAGCATGATAGCGGGAGTTGCGACAGATACGCAGTATTTT
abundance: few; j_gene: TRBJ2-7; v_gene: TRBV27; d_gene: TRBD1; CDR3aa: CASSSTGTGSREQYF; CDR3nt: TGTGCCAGCAGTTCCACCGGGACAGGTTCCCGCGAGCAGTACTTC
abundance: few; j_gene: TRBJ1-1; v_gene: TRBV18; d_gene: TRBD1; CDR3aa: CASSRRQGWDTEAFF; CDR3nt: TGTGCCAGCTCACGACGACAGGGGTGGGACACTGAAGCTTTCTTT
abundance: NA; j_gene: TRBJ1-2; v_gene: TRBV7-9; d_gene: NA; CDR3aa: CASSLGNRTNYGYTF; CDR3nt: TGTGCCAGCAGCTTAGGTAACAGGACTAACTATGGCTACACCTTC
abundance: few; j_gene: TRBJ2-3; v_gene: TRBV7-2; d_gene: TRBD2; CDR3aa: CASSTPGLAGTQYF; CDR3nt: TGTGCCAGCAGCACACCGGGACTAGCAGGCACGCAGTATTTT
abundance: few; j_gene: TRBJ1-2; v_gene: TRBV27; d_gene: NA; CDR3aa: CASSIRQTDGYTF; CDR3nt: TGTGCCAGCAGTATCAGACAGACCGATGGCTACACCTTC
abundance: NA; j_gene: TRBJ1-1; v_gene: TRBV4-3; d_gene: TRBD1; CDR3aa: CASSRTGGYTEAFF; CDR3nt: TGCGCCAGCAGCCGGACAGGGGGCTACACTGAAGCTTTCTTT
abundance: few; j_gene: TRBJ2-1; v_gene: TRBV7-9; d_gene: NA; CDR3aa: CASSPRLVYQSSYNEQFF; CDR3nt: TGTGCCAGCAGCCCTAGGTTAGTCTACCAGAGCTCCTACAATGAGCAGTTCTTC
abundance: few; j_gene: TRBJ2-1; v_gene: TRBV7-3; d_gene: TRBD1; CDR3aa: CASSVYRGNEQFF; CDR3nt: TGTGCCAGCAGCGTTTACAGGGGAAATGAGCAGTTCTTC
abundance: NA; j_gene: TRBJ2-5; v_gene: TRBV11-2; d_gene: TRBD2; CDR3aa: CASSLSSGVTGETQYF; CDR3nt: TGTGCCAGCAGCTTATCTAGCGGCGTAACGGGGGAGACCCAGTACTTC
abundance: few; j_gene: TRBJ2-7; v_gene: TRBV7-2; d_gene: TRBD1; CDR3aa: CASSRTGQGYEQYF; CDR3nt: TGTGCCAGCAGCCGGACTGGACAGGGCTACGAGCAGTACTTC
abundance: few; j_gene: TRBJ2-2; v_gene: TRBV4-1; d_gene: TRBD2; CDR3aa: CASSQDRGVNTGELFF; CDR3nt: TGCGCCAGCAGCCAAGATCGGGGGGTTAACACCGGGGAGCTGTTTTTT
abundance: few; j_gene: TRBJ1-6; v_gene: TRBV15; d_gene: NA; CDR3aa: CATSRSRTEGNSPLHF; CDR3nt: TGTGCCACCAGCCGATCCAGGACAGAGGGTAATTCACCCCTCCACTTT
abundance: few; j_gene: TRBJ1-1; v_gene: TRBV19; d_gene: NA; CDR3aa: CASSTGKNTEAFF; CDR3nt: TGTGCCAGTAGTACGGGGAAGAACACTGAAGCTTTCTTT
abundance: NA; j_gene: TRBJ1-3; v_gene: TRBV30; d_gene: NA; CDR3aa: CAWSGTYSGNTIYF; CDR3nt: TGTGCCTGGAGTGGGACGTACAGCGGAAACACCATATATTTT
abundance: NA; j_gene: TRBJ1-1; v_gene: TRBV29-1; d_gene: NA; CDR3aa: CSAGRMNTEAFF; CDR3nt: TGCAGCGCCGGACGGATGAACACTGAAGCTTTCTTT
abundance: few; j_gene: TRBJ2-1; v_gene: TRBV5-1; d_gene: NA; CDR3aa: CASSLDGNPNEQFF; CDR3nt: TGCGCCAGCAGCTTGGACGGGAATCCCAATGAGCAGTTCTTC
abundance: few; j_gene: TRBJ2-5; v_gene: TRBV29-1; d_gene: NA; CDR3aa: CSVRPSGETQYF; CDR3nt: TGCAGCGTTAGACCTTCTGGGGAGACCCAGTACTTC
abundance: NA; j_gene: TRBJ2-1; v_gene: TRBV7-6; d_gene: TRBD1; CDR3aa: CASSSYQGVGNEQFF; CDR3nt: TGTGCCAGCAGCTCGTACCAGGGGGTGGGTAATGAGCAGTTCTTC
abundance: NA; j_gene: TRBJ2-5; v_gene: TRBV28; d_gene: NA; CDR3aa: CASSLWGTAGPQETQYF; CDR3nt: TGTGCCAGCAGTTTATGGGGAACGGCGGGCCCCCAAGAGACCCAGTACTTC
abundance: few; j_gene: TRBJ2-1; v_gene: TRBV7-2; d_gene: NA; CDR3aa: CASSSLEGMGYNEQFF; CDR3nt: TGTGCCAGCAGCTCCCTTGAGGGGATGGGCTACAATGAGCAGTTCTTC
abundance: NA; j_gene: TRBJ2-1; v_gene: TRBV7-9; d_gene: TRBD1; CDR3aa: CASTPTGLSYNEQFF; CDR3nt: TGTGCCAGCACCCCGACAGGGCTCTCCTACAATGAGCAGTTCTTC
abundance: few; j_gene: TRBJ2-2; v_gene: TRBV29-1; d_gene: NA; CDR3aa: CSVEDRVWGSTGELFF; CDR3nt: TGCAGCGTTGAAGATCGGGTTTGGGGAAGCACCGGGGAGCTGTTTTTT
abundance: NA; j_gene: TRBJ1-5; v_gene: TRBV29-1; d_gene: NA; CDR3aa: CSAIQGSGNQPQHF; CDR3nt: TGCAGCGCTATACAGGGAAGTGGCAATCAGCCCCAGCATTTT
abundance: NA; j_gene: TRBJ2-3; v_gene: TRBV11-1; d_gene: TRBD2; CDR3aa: CASSLGPRGRGDTQYF; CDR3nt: TGTGCCAGCAGCTTAGGGCCCCGCGGGAGAGGAGATACGCAGTATTTT
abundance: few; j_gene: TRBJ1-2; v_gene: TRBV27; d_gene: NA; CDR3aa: CASSLTPDRGVKGYTF; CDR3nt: TGTGCCAGCAGTTTAACCCCGGACCGGGGAGTCAAAGGCTACACCTTC
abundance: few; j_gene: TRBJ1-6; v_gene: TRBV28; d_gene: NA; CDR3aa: CASSSGESPLHF; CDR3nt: TGTGCCAGCAGTTCGGGGGAATCACCCCTCCACTTT
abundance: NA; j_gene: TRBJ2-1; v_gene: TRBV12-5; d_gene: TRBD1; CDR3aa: CASGPGGQGAYYNEQFF; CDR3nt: TGTGCTAGTGGCCCCGGAGGCCAGGGGGCCTACTACAATGAGCAGTTCTTC
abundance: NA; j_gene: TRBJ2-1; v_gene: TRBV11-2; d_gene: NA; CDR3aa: CASSPDRYNEQFF; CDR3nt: TGTGCCAGCAGCCCCGACAGATACAATGAGCAGTTCTTC
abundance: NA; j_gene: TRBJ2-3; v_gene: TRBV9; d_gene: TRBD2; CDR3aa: CASSGPSGAGTDTQYF; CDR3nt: TGTGCCAGCAGCGGACCTAGCGGGGCTGGCACAGATACGCAGTATTTT
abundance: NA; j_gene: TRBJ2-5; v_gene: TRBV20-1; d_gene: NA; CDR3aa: CSAMRGETQYF; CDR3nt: TGCAGTGCTATGAGGGGGGAGACCCAGTACTTC
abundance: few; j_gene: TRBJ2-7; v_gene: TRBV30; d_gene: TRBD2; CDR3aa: CARAGHSYEQYF; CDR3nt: TGTGCCAGAGCGGGGCACTCCTACGAGCAGTACTTC
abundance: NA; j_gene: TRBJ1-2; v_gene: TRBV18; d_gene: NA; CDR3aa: CASSPQGFGDGYTF; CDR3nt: TGTGCCAGCTCACCCCAGGGCTTTGGGGATGGCTACACCTTC
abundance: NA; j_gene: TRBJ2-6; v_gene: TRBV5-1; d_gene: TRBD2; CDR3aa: CASGNSGVTSGANVLTF; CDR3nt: TGCGCCAGCGGAAATAGCGGGGTAACATCCGGGGCCAACGTCCTGACTTTC